This T cell receptor (beta chain) comes out of a study of OX40 agonist ivuxolimab in advanced cancers. General observations from the study: The expanded peripheral T cells' antigen specificity was not determined. CD4+ and CD8+ blood T cells expanded clonally by week 6 at 0.1 to 3.0 mg/kg.

The V gene's germline CDR1 is MDHEN and CDR2 SYDVKM. CDR3 length: 11 amino acids. V was shortened by 3 bases and J by 3 bases, with 2 bases between the two germline ends. Any history of autoimmune disease or systemic immunosuppression disqualified patients. Blood sampling was done at baseline, cycle 4 day 1, and cycle 7 day 1. Libraries were prepared by immunoSEQ multiplex PCR; TCRdb keeps only in-frame clonotypes and omits some of them. The sample includes just under 65,000 clones, more than 80% of them seen just once. As concerns this clone: Antigen: not known.

The chain is built from TRBV28 and TRBJ1-1; D unresolved. This sample comprised CD4+ or CD8+ T cells sorted from blood, obtained in a trial of the OX40 agonist ivuxolimab. This clonotype was sampled from an adult with an advanced solid tumor such as melanoma, head and neck, liver or kidney cancer. The CDR3 region is CASSLDTEAFF. Here the CDR3 DNA reads TGTGCCAGCAGTTTGGACACTGAAGCTTTCTTT.